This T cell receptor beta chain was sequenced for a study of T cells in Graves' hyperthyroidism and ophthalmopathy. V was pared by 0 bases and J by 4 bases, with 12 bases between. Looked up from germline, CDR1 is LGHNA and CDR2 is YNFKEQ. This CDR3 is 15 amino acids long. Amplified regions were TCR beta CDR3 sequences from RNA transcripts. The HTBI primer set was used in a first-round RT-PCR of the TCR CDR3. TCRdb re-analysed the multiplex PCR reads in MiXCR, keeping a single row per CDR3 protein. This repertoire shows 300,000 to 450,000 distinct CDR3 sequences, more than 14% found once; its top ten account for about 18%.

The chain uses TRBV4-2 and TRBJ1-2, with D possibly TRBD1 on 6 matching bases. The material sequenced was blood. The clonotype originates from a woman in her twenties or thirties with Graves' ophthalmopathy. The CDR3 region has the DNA TGTGCCAGCAGCCAAGATTTGGACAGCATCTATGGCTACACCTTC. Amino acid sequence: CASSQDLDSIYGYTF.